Detailed here is one TCR beta chain. As yet, its antigen is unknown. Using viral peptide pools, the ViraFEST assay grew out antigen-specific CD4+ T cells prior to sequencing. When about ten days of culture had elapsed, CD4+ T cells were isolated. Each person got two doses of an mRNA SARS-CoV-2 vaccine, BNT162b2 or mRNA-1273. The data are from a study of vaccination effects on CD4 cells after COVID-19. V lost 6 bases to trimming and J lost 3 bases, with 12 bases between them. This CDR3 comprises 13 residues. Germline V gene lookup returns CDR1 SGHRS and CDR2 YFSETQ. Measured with immunoSEQ multiplex PCR; TCRdb has only the in-frame clones, and not every one. The sample has approximately 28,000 clones, almost 80% seen once.

Sample: CD4+ T cells from PBMCs cultured with SARS-CoV-2 spike peptides, taken after COVID-19 vaccination. The receptor's source is a human donor who received a COVID-19 vaccine. Some clones in this sample may be carry-over from other donors' samples. The J gene is TRBJ1-1, the V gene TRBV5-1, with D hard to call. This CDR3 reads CASMKSTDTEAFF. The DNA of the CDR3 is TGCGCCAGCATGAAGAGCACGGACACTGAAGCTTTCTTT.